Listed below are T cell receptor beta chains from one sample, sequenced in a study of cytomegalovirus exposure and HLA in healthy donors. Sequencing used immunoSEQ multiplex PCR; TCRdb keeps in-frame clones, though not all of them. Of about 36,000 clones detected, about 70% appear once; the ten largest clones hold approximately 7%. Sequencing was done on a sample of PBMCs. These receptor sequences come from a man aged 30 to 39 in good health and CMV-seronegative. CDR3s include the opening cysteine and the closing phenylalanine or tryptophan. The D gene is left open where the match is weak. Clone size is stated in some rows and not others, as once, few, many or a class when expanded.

CASSSRQGPNEKLFF TGTGCCAGCAGCTCCAGACAGGGCCCTAATGAAAAACTGTTTTTT TRBJ1-4 TRBV13 TRBD1 NA
CASSFAGGETQYF TGCGCCAGCAGCTTTGCGGGAGGGGAGACCCAGTACTTC TRBJ2-5 TRBV5-1 TRBD2 few
CASSVDTLYGYTF TGTGCCAGCAGCGTTGACACCCTCTATGGCTACACCTTC TRBJ1-2 TRBV7-2 NA NA
CASSPWAGYEQYF TGTGCCAGCAGCCCCTGGGCAGGGTACGAGCAGTACTTC TRBJ2-7 TRBV7-2 NA NA
CASRGGDQPQHF TGTGCCAGCAGGGGAGGGGATCAGCCCCAGCATTTT TRBJ1-5 TRBV28 NA NA
CASSPGRIPTEAFF TGTGCCAGCAGCCCTGGGAGAATTCCCACTGAAGCTTTCTTT TRBJ1-1 TRBV7-8 NA NA
CASSSVISYNSPLHF TGTGCCAGCAGCTCAGTTATCTCCTATAATTCACCCCTCCACTTT TRBJ1-6 TRBV5-6 NA NA
CASSPGGAGNEQFF TGCGCCAGCAGCCCCGGGGGGGCTGGAAATGAGCAGTTCTTC TRBJ2-1 TRBV5-1 TRBD2 medium-sized
CASSNQGYEQYF TGTGCCAGCAGTAATCAGGGGTACGAGCAGTACTTC TRBJ2-7 TRBV6-1 NA NA
CSVEEGAESSYNEQFF TGCAGCGTCGAAGAGGGAGCGGAGAGCTCCTACAATGAGCAGTTCTTC TRBJ2-1 TRBV29-1 NA NA
CASSLNRGLDEQFF TGTGCCAGCAGTCTCAATCGGGGGTTGGATGAGCAGTTCTTC TRBJ2-1 TRBV13 NA NA
CASTRQGNYGYTF TGTGCCAGCACCCGACAGGGTAACTATGGCTACACCTTC TRBJ1-2 TRBV27 TRBD1 NA
CASSPGQGYETQYF TGCGCCAGCAGCCCCGGACAGGGGTACGAGACCCAGTACTTC TRBJ2-5 TRBV4-3 TRBD1 NA
CASSQDVRGKTQYF TGTGCCAGCAGCCAAGATGTACGAGGGAAGACCCAGTACTTC TRBJ2-5 TRBV4-2 NA NA
CTSSRISVGTTFGEQYF TGCACCAGCAGCCGCATATCCGTTGGGACTACCTTTGGCGAGCAGTACTTC TRBJ2-7 TRBV1 NA NA
CASTNGGWTGNSYEQYF TGTGCCAGCACTAACGGTGGATGGACAGGGAATTCCTACGAGCAGTACTTC TRBJ2-7 TRBV2 TRBD1 NA
CASSPHGEGEKLFF TGTGCCAGCAGCCCTCATGGGGAGGGTGAAAAACTGTTTTTT TRBJ1-4 TRBV7-8 NA NA
CASSPGQGDYGYTF TGTGCCAGCAGCCCGGGACAGGGGGACTATGGCTACACCTTC TRBJ1-2 TRBV4-2 TRBD1 medium-sized
CASSGPGGNYGYTF TGTGCCAGCAGCGGACCAGGAGGAAATTATGGCTACACCTTC TRBJ1-2 TRBV9 NA NA
CASSRDREANQPQHF TGTGCCAGCAGCCGGGACAGGGAGGCCAATCAGCCCCAGCATTTT TRBJ1-5 TRBV6-6 TRBD1 NA
CASSFYGGETQYF TGTGCCAGCAGCTTTTATGGGGGGGAGACCCAGTACTTC TRBJ2-5 TRBV7-9 NA NA
CASSIEGNTEAFF TGCGCCAGCAGCATCGAGGGGAACACTGAAGCTTTCTTT TRBJ1-1 TRBV5-1 NA NA
CASSDRSGGTQYF TGTGCCAGCAGTGACCGTAGCGGGGGGACCCAGTACTTC TRBJ2-5 TRBV6-4 TRBD2 once
CASSGGTGWEQYF TGTGCCAGCAGTGGGGGGACAGGGTGGGAGCAGTACTTC TRBJ2-7 TRBV2 TRBD1 NA
CASSPTDRVYGYTF TGTGCCAGCAGTCCCACCGACAGGGTTTATGGCTACACCTTC TRBJ1-2 TRBV27 TRBD1 NA
CASTPGQGAIQPQHF TGTGCCAGCACCCCCGGACAGGGGGCCATTCAGCCCCAGCATTTT TRBJ1-5 TRBV2 TRBD1 NA
CASSPRDTNTEAFF TGTGCCAGCAGTCCCCGGGACACGAACACTGAAGCTTTCTTT TRBJ1-1 TRBV6-5 NA few
CASSGYRVPLNEQFF TGTGCCAGCAGTGGTTACAGGGTCCCCCTCAATGAGCAGTTCTTC TRBJ2-1 TRBV6-1 NA NA
CASSLGSGRIANYGYTF TGTGCCAGCAGCTTAGGATCAGGGCGAATCGCTAACTATGGCTACACCTTC TRBJ1-2 TRBV7-9 NA NA
CASSLQTGGGYEQYF TGTGCCAGCAGCCTACAGACAGGGGGGGGATACGAGCAGTACTTC TRBJ2-7 TRBV7-2 TRBD1 NA
CASSPRTSSEKLFF TGTGCCAGCAGCCCACGGACATCCAGTGAAAAACTGTTTTTT TRBJ1-4 TRBV13 NA NA
CASSPDRGNYNEQFF TGTGCCAGCAGCCCCGACAGGGGAAACTACAATGAGCAGTTCTTC TRBJ2-1 TRBV7-2 TRBD1 NA
CASSYSTGVLAYEQYF TGTGCCAGCAGTTACTCTACGGGGGTCCTAGCCTACGAGCAGTACTTC TRBJ2-7 TRBV6-5 NA NA
CASSPRPGTGRGNTIYF TGTGCCAGCAGTCCACGTCCCGGGACAGGGAGAGGAAACACCATATATTTT TRBJ1-3 TRBV2 TRBD1 few
CASSQGSEGGADTQYF TGTGCCAGCAGCCAAGGGTCTGAGGGTGGGGCAGATACGCAGTATTTT TRBJ2-3 TRBV4-2 NA NA
CASSESLAGGNEQFF TGTGCCAGCAGTGAAAGCCTAGCGGGAGGCAATGAGCAGTTCTTC TRBJ2-1 TRBV6-1 TRBD2 NA
CSAGRFMGYTF TGCAGTGCTGGGAGGTTTATGGGCTACACCTTC TRBJ1-2 TRBV20-1 NA NA
CAAMAGGPYYTGELFF TGTGCCGCCATGGCGGGAGGGCCATATTACACCGGGGAGCTGTTTTTT TRBJ2-2 TRBV2 TRBD2 NA
CAISESEWDRVSSGANVLTF TGTGCCATCAGTGAGTCTGAATGGGACAGGGTGTCCTCTGGGGCCAACGTCCTGACTTTC TRBJ2-6 TRBV10-3 TRBD1 NA
CASSASGSTEAFF TGTGCCAGCAGCGCAAGTGGGAGCACTGAAGCTTTCTTT TRBJ1-1 TRBV9 NA few
CASSTLAPQETQYF TGTGCCAGCAGTACCCTGGCCCCCCAAGAGACCCAGTACTTC TRBJ2-5 TRBV28 NA NA
CASSEDQLSNQPQHF TGCGCCAGCAGTGAAGATCAACTTAGCAATCAGCCCCAGCATTTT TRBJ1-5 TRBV10-2 NA NA
CSVCQGANSGELFF TGCAGCGTTTGTCAGGGGGCGAATTCCGGGGAGCTGTTTTTT TRBJ2-2 TRBV29-1 TRBD1 NA
CSGDTGGTDTQYF TGCAGCGGTGATACAGGGGGTACAGATACGCAGTATTTT TRBJ2-3 TRBV29-1 TRBD1 few
CASSVEAGSGDSGSNTIYF TGTGCCAGCAGCGTAGAAGCCGGTTCCGGGGATTCGGGCTCAAACACCATATATTTT TRBJ1-3 TRBV9 NA NA
CASSHTTGGLVNTEAFF TGCGCCAGCAGCCACACGACAGGGGGGTTGGTGAACACTGAAGCTTTCTTT TRBJ1-1 TRBV4-1 TRBD1 NA
CASSYEFATGYGYTF TGTGCCAGCAGTTACGAATTTGCGACTGGCTATGGCTACACCTTC TRBJ1-2 TRBV6-6 NA NA
CASSRRAGGNQPQHF TGTGCCAGCAGTCGAAGGGCAGGGGGTAATCAGCCCCAGCATTTT TRBJ1-5 TRBV2 TRBD1 NA
CASSEASEQFF TGTGCCAGCAGTGAAGCTAGTGAGCAGTTCTTC TRBJ2-1 TRBV2 NA NA
CAISESQDSSEQFF TGTGCCATCAGTGAGTCCCAGGACAGCTCCGAGCAGTTCTTC TRBJ2-1 TRBV10-3 NA NA
CSAKLDNEQFF TGCAGCGCCAAACTAGACAATGAGCAGTTCTTC TRBJ2-1 TRBV29-1 NA NA
CASSDTVQNNEQFF TGCGCCAGCAGTGATACGGTCCAAAACAATGAGCAGTTCTTC TRBJ2-1 TRBV10-1 NA NA
CASSLGLPQGGKGYEQYF TGTGCCAGCAGCTTAGGCCTCCCCCAGGGGGGCAAGGGATACGAGCAGTACTTC TRBJ2-7 TRBV7-9 NA NA
CASSLTRTVLNQPQHF TGTGCCAGCAGCTTGACCCGGACAGTCCTAAATCAGCCCCAGCATTTT TRBJ1-5 TRBV7-2 NA once
CASSPDRGSNYGYTF TGTGCCAGCAGCCCGGACAGGGGGTCTAACTATGGCTACACCTTC TRBJ1-2 TRBV6-4 TRBD1 NA